These T cell receptor beta chains were read from a single sample in a study of control samples from healthy donors and cancer patients. Generated by immunoSEQ multiplex PCR, the TCRdb table keeps only in-frame clones and is missing some. Counted here are 350,000 to 450,000 clones, roughly 90% occurring once; the ten biggest clones make up 5.5% to 8%. The sequenced material came from PBMCs. Source of these receptors: a man aged 35 to 55 with head and neck cancer. Both conserved end residues are part of each CDR3. D genes are given only for firm matches. Where a row states a size, it is once, few, many or the class of an expanded clone; other rows omit it.

d_gene: .
j_gene: TRBJ2-7
abundance: .
v_gene: TRBV4-1
CDR3nt: TGCGCCAGCAGCCAAGATAACGATGTTAGCTCCTACGAGCAGTACTTC
CDR3aa: CASSQDNDVSSYEQYF

d_gene: .
j_gene: TRBJ2-7
abundance: .
v_gene: TRBV7-9
CDR3nt: TGTGCCAGCAGCTTAGTGGATCCCGTCAAATACGAGCAGTACTTC
CDR3aa: CASSLVDPVKYEQYF

d_gene: .
j_gene: TRBJ1-2
abundance: few
v_gene: TRBV29-1
CDR3nt: TGCAGCGTTGAAGATCTTGAAGACGGAATCTATGGCTACACCTTC
CDR3aa: CSVEDLEDGIYGYTF

d_gene: .
j_gene: TRBJ2-1
abundance: .
v_gene: TRBV3-1/TRBV3-2
CDR3nt: TGTGCCAGCAGCCAAGATCTGCTCTCCAATGAGCAGTTCTTC
CDR3aa: CASSQDLLSNEQFF

d_gene: .
j_gene: TRBJ2-7
abundance: .
v_gene: TRBV6-4
CDR3nt: TGTGCCAGCAGCCCCGATGGGGGACCCTACGAGCAGTACTTC
CDR3aa: CASSPDGGPYEQYF

d_gene: .
j_gene: TRBJ2-1
abundance: .
v_gene: TRBV4-1
CDR3nt: TGCGCCAGCAGCCAAGAGTGGCAGCACAATGAGCAGTTCTTC
CDR3aa: CASSQEWQHNEQFF

d_gene: .
j_gene: TRBJ2-3
abundance: once
v_gene: TRBV12-3/TRBV12-4
CDR3nt: TGTGCCAGCAGCCTAGCCACAGATACGCAGTATTTT
CDR3aa: CASSLATDTQYF

d_gene: .
j_gene: TRBJ2-7
abundance: .
v_gene: TRBV9
CDR3nt: TGTGCCAGCAGCCCTCCCTACGCGGCTTACGAGCAGTACTTC
CDR3aa: CASSPPYAAYEQYF

d_gene: TRBD1
j_gene: TRBJ1-2
abundance: .
v_gene: TRBV4-3
CDR3nt: TGCGCCAGCAGCCAAGATACTGCCGGGACAGGGAGTCGAAACTATGGCTACACCTTC
CDR3aa: CASSQDTAGTGSRNYGYTF

d_gene: TRBD1
j_gene: TRBJ2-7
abundance: .
v_gene: TRBV10-3
CDR3nt: TGTGCCATCAGTCCCCTGGGACAGGGGGCGGGGGAGCAGTACTTC
CDR3aa: CAISPLGQGAGEQYF

d_gene: TRBD1
j_gene: TRBJ1-2
abundance: .
v_gene: TRBV7-9
CDR3nt: TGTGCCAGCGCCGGACAGGGTATCGTCTATGGCTACACCTTC
CDR3aa: CASAGQGIVYGYTF

d_gene: .
j_gene: TRBJ2-7
abundance: .
v_gene: TRBV7-9
CDR3nt: TGTGCCAGCAGCTTTATGGAATTACGGGGATCCTACGAGCAGTACTTC
CDR3aa: CASSFMELRGSYEQYF

d_gene: .
j_gene: TRBJ2-3
abundance: .
v_gene: TRBV5-1
CDR3nt: TGCGCCAGCAGCTTGGATTCCAGCACAGATACGCAGTATTTT
CDR3aa: CASSLDSSTDTQYF

d_gene: .
j_gene: TRBJ2-7
abundance: .
v_gene: TRBV21-1
CDR3nt: TGTGCCAGCAGCAAAGAGTCAGTAAAAATCTCCTACGAGCAGTACTTC
CDR3aa: CASSKESVKISYEQYF

d_gene: .
j_gene: TRBJ1-5
abundance: .
v_gene: TRBV27
CDR3nt: TGTGCCAGCAGTTTATCGAGGGGTAATCAGCCCCAGCATTTT
CDR3aa: CASSLSRGNQPQHF

d_gene: .
j_gene: TRBJ1-5
abundance: .
v_gene: TRBV28
CDR3nt: TGTGCCAGCAGTTTATCTGGGGGCGACAATCAGCCCCAGCATTTT
CDR3aa: CASSLSGGDNQPQHF

d_gene: .
j_gene: TRBJ2-1
abundance: .
v_gene: TRBV28
CDR3nt: TGTGCCAGCAGTTTCAGCTATGAGCAGTTCTTC
CDR3aa: CASSFSYEQFF

d_gene: .
j_gene: TRBJ2-1
abundance: .
v_gene: TRBV7-9
CDR3nt: TGTGCCAGCAGCTTTTACGGCAACGATGAGCAGTTCTTC
CDR3aa: CASSFYGNDEQFF

d_gene: .
j_gene: TRBJ1-5
abundance: .
v_gene: TRBV6-6
CDR3nt: TGTGCCACCCGGGGGGCCCTACAAGCACGGCAGCCCCAGCATTTT
CDR3aa: CATRGALQARQPQHF

d_gene: .
j_gene: TRBJ1-5
abundance: once
v_gene: TRBV6-2/TRBV6-3
CDR3nt: TGTGCCAGCAGTTACTCGAGAAGCAATCAGCCCCAGCATTTT
CDR3aa: CASSYSRSNQPQHF

d_gene: .
j_gene: TRBJ2-3
abundance: .
v_gene: TRBV2
CDR3nt: TGTGCCAGCAGCCAGGGACCGCCTAGCACAGATACGCAGTATTTT
CDR3aa: CASSQGPPSTDTQYF

d_gene: .
j_gene: TRBJ2-7
abundance: once
v_gene: TRBV20-1
CDR3nt: TGCAGTGCTAGTCAAAGTCAGTCCCCTGTATACGAGCAGTACTTC
CDR3aa: CSASQSQSPVYEQYF

d_gene: .
j_gene: TRBJ2-2
abundance: .
v_gene: TRBV30
CDR3nt: TGTGCCTGGAGTGTCGGGGGGCTGAACACCGGGGAGCTGTTTTTT
CDR3aa: CAWSVGGLNTGELFF

d_gene: .
j_gene: TRBJ1-5
abundance: .
v_gene: TRBV27
CDR3nt: TGTGCCAGCAGTTCAACAGGGTTCCCCCAGCATTTT
CDR3aa: CASSSTGFPQHF

d_gene: .
j_gene: TRBJ2-7
abundance: .
v_gene: TRBV10-2
CDR3nt: TGCGCCAGCAGTCAGATCACCTACGAGCAGTACTTC
CDR3aa: CASSQITYEQYF

d_gene: .
j_gene: TRBJ1-3
abundance: .
v_gene: TRBV19
CDR3nt: TGTGCCAGTAGTATCATGGTCCTCTCTGGAAACACCATATATTTT
CDR3aa: CASSIMVLSGNTIYF

d_gene: TRBD1
j_gene: TRBJ2-1
abundance: .
v_gene: TRBV9
CDR3nt: TGTGCCAGCAGCGTAGGGACAGGCTCCTACAATGAGCAGTTCTTC
CDR3aa: CASSVGTGSYNEQFF

d_gene: TRBD1
j_gene: TRBJ1-4
abundance: .
v_gene: TRBV7-6
CDR3nt: TGTGCCAGCAGCTTAGGGACAGGGGACGAAAAACTGTTTTTT
CDR3aa: CASSLGTGDEKLFF

d_gene: .
j_gene: TRBJ1-2
abundance: .
v_gene: TRBV2
CDR3nt: TGTGCCAGCAGTGAATCCCCAGCCTATGGCTACACCTTC
CDR3aa: CASSESPAYGYTF

d_gene: .
j_gene: TRBJ2-5
abundance: .
v_gene: TRBV12-3/TRBV12-4
CDR3nt: TGTGCCAGCAGCTCGGGGCGAGAGACCCAGTACTTC
CDR3aa: CASSSGRETQYF

d_gene: TRBD1
j_gene: TRBJ2-3
abundance: .
v_gene: TRBV7-3
CDR3nt: TGTGCCAGCAGCTTCGGACAGGGCACAGATACGCAGTATTTT
CDR3aa: CASSFGQGTDTQYF

d_gene: TRBD1
j_gene: TRBJ1-3
abundance: .
v_gene: TRBV29-1
CDR3nt: TGCAGCGTTTATCGGACAGGCCTCTCTGGAAACACCATATATTTT
CDR3aa: CSVYRTGLSGNTIYF

d_gene: TRBD2
j_gene: TRBJ2-3
abundance: .
v_gene: TRBV19
CDR3nt: TGTGCCAGTAGTATAATAGCGGGAGTGACAGATACGCAGTATTTT
CDR3aa: CASSIIAGVTDTQYF

d_gene: TRBD1
j_gene: TRBJ2-7
abundance: .
v_gene: TRBV6-1
CDR3nt: TGTGCCAGCAGAATGACAGGGGGCACAGCCTACGAGCAGTACTTC
CDR3aa: CASRMTGGTAYEQYF

d_gene: .
j_gene: TRBJ1-1
abundance: .
v_gene: TRBV11-2
CDR3nt: TGTGCCAGCAGCTTCTTTGGGAGGTCGACTGAAGCTTTCTTT
CDR3aa: CASSFFGRSTEAFF

d_gene: TRBD2
j_gene: TRBJ2-1
abundance: .
v_gene: TRBV5-1
CDR3nt: TGCGCCAGCAGCTTGGGGCTAGCGGGGGACGGTGAGCAGTTCTTC
CDR3aa: CASSLGLAGDGEQFF

d_gene: .
j_gene: TRBJ1-2
abundance: .
v_gene: TRBV3-1/TRBV3-2
CDR3nt: TGTGCCAGCACCCCGTACGAAGATTCTAACTATGGCTACACCTTC
CDR3aa: CASTPYEDSNYGYTF

d_gene: .
j_gene: TRBJ1-4
abundance: .
v_gene: TRBV27
CDR3nt: TGTGCCAGCAGCCAAGCTCCCTACGCGGCGGGGGGTGAAAAACTGTTTTTT
CDR3aa: CASSQAPYAAGGEKLFF

d_gene: .
j_gene: TRBJ2-1
abundance: .
v_gene: TRBV7-2
CDR3nt: TGTGCCAGCAGCTTAGCGGTCCAGGGGCGCAGCTCCTACAATGAGCAGTTCTTC
CDR3aa: CASSLAVQGRSSYNEQFF

d_gene: .
j_gene: TRBJ1-1
abundance: .
v_gene: TRBV28
CDR3nt: TGTGCCAGCAGTCCCAATTCGTGGGGGGCCCTTTTCACTGAAGCTTTCTTT
CDR3aa: CASSPNSWGALFTEAFF

d_gene: .
j_gene: TRBJ2-5
abundance: .
v_gene: TRBV6-1
CDR3nt: TGTGCCAGCAGTGACCCCTCTCTGGGAAAAGGGACCCAGTACTTC
CDR3aa: CASSDPSLGKGTQYF

d_gene: TRBD1
j_gene: TRBJ2-7
abundance: .
v_gene: TRBV19
CDR3nt: TGTGCCAGTAGTATAGGCAGGGGGCTTGAGCAGTACTTC
CDR3aa: CASSIGRGLEQYF

d_gene: .
j_gene: TRBJ1-4
abundance: .
v_gene: TRBV5-3
CDR3nt: TGTGCCAGAACCGGAGGAACTGTTTTT
CDR3aa: CARTGGTVF

d_gene: TRBD1
j_gene: TRBJ1-1
abundance: .
v_gene: TRBV7-9
CDR3nt: TGTGCCAGCAGCGTATACAGGGGGCGGGATACTGAAGCTTTCTTT
CDR3aa: CASSVYRGRDTEAFF

d_gene: TRBD2
j_gene: TRBJ2-1
abundance: .
v_gene: TRBV4-1
CDR3nt: TGCGCCAGCAGCCCCGGGACTAGCGGGAGTGGCTACAATGAGCAGTTCTTC
CDR3aa: CASSPGTSGSGYNEQFF

d_gene: .
j_gene: TRBJ2-7
abundance: .
v_gene: TRBV13
CDR3nt: TGTGCCAGCAGCTTATTAGGCGCCAGGGAAACCCCCTACGAGCAGTACTTC
CDR3aa: CASSLLGARETPYEQYF

d_gene: .
j_gene: TRBJ1-1
abundance: .
v_gene: TRBV12-3/TRBV12-4
CDR3nt: TGTGCCAGCAGTTCCCTGGCCCAAGCTTTCTTT
CDR3aa: CASSSLAQAFF

d_gene: .
j_gene: TRBJ1-3
abundance: .
v_gene: TRBV9
CDR3nt: TGTGCCAGCAGCGTAGGGGCAGGCAACTCTGGAAACACCATATATTTT
CDR3aa: CASSVGAGNSGNTIYF

d_gene: TRBD1
j_gene: TRBJ1-5
abundance: .
v_gene: TRBV6-5
CDR3nt: TGTGCCAGTCGGGACAGTAGCAATCAGCCCCAGCATTTT
CDR3aa: CASRDSSNQPQHF

d_gene: .
j_gene: TRBJ1-4
abundance: .
v_gene: TRBV19
CDR3nt: TGTGCCAGTAGGACTACGGGAGTAGGGGAAAAACTGTTTTTT
CDR3aa: CASRTTGVGEKLFF